This TCR beta chain was profiled in a study of cytomegalovirus exposure and HLA in healthy donors. Study-wide results and limits: In vitro assays verified that a few CMV-associated chains recognized CMV antigens specifically.

The CDR3 contains 15 residues. The J segment lost 7 bases and the V segment lost 5 bases, leaving 11 bases of the junction unmatched. Germline CDR1 reads MNHEY; CDR2 reads SVGAGI. It was with 60 Vbeta and 13 Jbeta primers that the PCR ran. Method: immunoSEQ multiplex PCR; TCRdb's copy keeps in-frame clones and lacks some. Among approximately 200,000 clones listed, 82% were seen once. This clone was seen a few times. The antigen is unknown. The V and J genes are TRBV6-5 and TRBJ1-1; 9 bases agree with TRBD1. The sequencing sample was made of PBMCs. This clonotype was obtained from a woman in her fifties or sixties in good health and CMV-seropositive. The CDR3 DNA reads as TGTGCCAGCAGTCCGGGACAGGGAGAAGAAGATGAAGCTTTCTTT. It is translated as CASSPGQGEEDEAFF.